The 27 T cell receptor beta chains listed next were all sequenced from one sample in a study of blood T cells in healthy people across ages. Primers used in a second PCR of roughly 6 to 11 cycles were a sample-barcoded 5' primer and a J-beta primer mix. One entry per CDR3 protein results from TCRdb running MiXCR on the 5' RACE reads. The sample carries hundreds of thousands of distinct CDR3 sequences, approximately 53% recorded once. The sequenced sample consisted of blood. These receptors were taken from an elderly man in good health.

The rearrangement links TRBV6-2 or TRBV6-3 to TRBJ2-5, with a weak D call TRBD1 (5 bases). Trimming pared 9 bases from V and 7 bases from J, leaving 18 bases between. Germline V gene data show CDR1 as MNHEY and CDR2 as SVGEGT. This CDR3 is 13 amino acids long. The CDR3 loop is CASTVLQGATQYF. CDR3 nucleotides: TGTGCCAGTACCGTACTCCAGGGCGCGACCCAGTACTTC.

This clonotype has a count of ten or more. The chain uses TRBV11-1 and TRBJ1-5; D gene uncertain. The CDR3 runs to 13 residues. In germline, CDR1 is SGHAT, CDR2 FQDESV (reference sequence). The V end was cut by 1 base, the J end by 4 bases, with 5 bases between. CDR3 sequence: CASSLGVNQPQHF. The DNA for the CDR3 is TGTGCCAGCAGCTTAGGAGTAAATCAGCCCCAGCATTTT.

Details on this clonotype: With a much larger clone just one base away, this may be a read error. This chain links TRBV6-1 with TRBJ2-7; 15 positions agree with TRBD2. Germline V lookup: CDR1 MNHNS, CDR2 SASEGT. This CDR3 spans 19 amino acids. The trim removed 4 bases at V and 7 bases at J, leaving 17 bases unmatched. CDR3 DNA: TGTGCCAGCAGTGCGGGACTAGCGGGAGGACTCCCCCGGTACAATGAGCAGTACTTC. This encodes CASSAGLAGGLPRYNEQYF.

V is TRBV27 and J is TRBJ2-5; 10 bases are shared with TRBD1. After removal of 4 bases from V and 6 bases from J, the junction contained 8 bases not matched to a gene. Germline V gene sequence: CDR1 MNHEY, CDR2 SMNVEV (reference sequence). CDR3 length: 15 amino acids. Written as DNA, the CDR3 is TGTGCCAGCAGTTCTCTCGGGACAGGGGATCAGACCCAGTACTTC. This gives the protein CASSSLGTGDQTQYF.

The chain couples TRBV12-3 or TRBV12-4 to TRBJ1-1; TRBD1 is a possible D gene (5 bases). The V and J ends lost 6 bases and 5 bases respectively, with 13 bases between them. CDR3 length: 13 residues. The CDR3 DNA sequence: TGTGCCAGCAGCGCCCGGGGGAGGACTGAAGCTTTCTTT. This translates into CASSARGRTEAFF.

A word on this clonotype: A read error may account for a junction end that differs from germline. The chain employs TRBV5-5 and TRBJ2-1; 7 nucleotides agree with TRBD1. This CDR3 has 12 residues. The germline CDR1 and CDR2 sequences are SGHKS and YYEKEE (reference sequence). CDR3: CATHRGGNGQFF. The CDR3 DNA sequence: TGTGCCACCCACAGGGGCGGCAATGGGCAGTTCTTC.

With regard to this clonotype: Sequence at one end of the junction differs from germline and may be a read error. The rearrangement links TRBV15 to TRBJ2-4; no definite D call. The DNA end favors TRBJ2-7, so the J call may be wrong. The CDR3 is 12 residues long. The germline CDR1 and CDR2 sequences are LNHNV and YYDKDF (reference sequence). The CDR3 is CATSGDAGEQYF. The CDR3 coding sequence is TGTGCCACCAGCGGAGACGCCGGCGAGCAGTACTTC.

This chain uses TRBV6-6 with TRBJ2-7, with D hard to call. The CDR3 is 15 residues long. Trimming shortened V by 0 bases and J by 6 bases, and 15 bases separated the two germline ends. Germline CDR1 reads MNHNY; CDR2 reads SVGAGI (reference sequence). The CDR3 nucleotides are TGTGCCAGCAGTTACTCGAGTACACAGACCCGCGAGCAGTACTTC. Residues: CASSYSSTQTREQYF.

This clonotype was seen only a few times. A much more abundant neighbour one base away suggests this may be a read error. The V call is TRBV3-1, the J call TRBJ2-5, with unresolved D. CDR3 length: 12 residues. Trimming stripped 0 bases from V and 6 bases from J, with 5 bases between. CDR1 and CDR2 (germline): LGHDT, YNNKEL (reference sequence). CDR3 nucleotide sequence: TGTGCCAGCAGCCAAGATAAAAAGACCCAGTACTTC. Its protein is CASSQDKKTQYF.

This clonotype has just a few counts. The chain recombines TRBV29-1 with TRBJ1-1; D perhaps matches TRBD1 (5 bases). The CDR3 has 13 residues. CDR1 and CDR2 (germline): SQVTM, ANQGSEA. V gave up 3 bases and J gave up 1 base, with 9 bases separating them. The CDR3 region is CSVELRGNTEAFF. The CDR3 DNA is TGCAGCGTTGAGTTGAGGGGGAACACTGAAGCTTTCTTT. Complete variable domain (other parts from reference TRBV29-1 and TRBJ1-1): SAVISQKPSRDICQRGTSLTIQCQVDSQVTMMFWYRQQPGQSLTLIATANQGSEATYESGFVIDKFPISRPNLTFSTLTVSNMSPEDSSIYLCSVELRGNTEAFFGQGTRLTVV.

The V gene is TRBV2, the J gene TRBJ2-5, with 8 nucleotides matching TRBD1. CDR3 size: 13 residues. V dropped 8 bases and J dropped 9; count of bases not matched to a gene: 11. Germline V gene data show CDR1 as SNHLY and CDR2 as FYNNEI. In nucleotides, the CDR3 is TGTGCCAGCCGGGACAGGATTTCTTCGGCCCAGTACTTC. Residues: CASRDRISSAQYF.

This clonotype was recorded a few times. The rearrangement joins TRBV2 to TRBJ2-3; tentatively, D is TRBD1 (6 bases). The germline CDR1 and CDR2 sequences are SNHLY and FYNNEI. V lost 0 bases and J lost 14, with 21 bases in between. The CDR3 sequence is 15 residues long. The CDR3 DNA follows: TGTGCCAGCAGTGAAGCGCGCCAGGGGACCACATACGCGTATTTT. It encodes CASSEARQGTTYAYF.

This clonotype was picked up a small number of times. J is TRBJ2-7 and V is TRBV2, with D possibly TRBD2 on 6 matching bases. The V end lost 0 bases, the J end lost 4 bases, and 13 bases lay between the germline ends. Germline loops: CDR1 SNHLY, CDR2 FYNNEI. The CDR3 is 15 residues long. CDR3 DNA sequence: TGTGCCAGCAGTGAAGCTACGGGAGTAAGGTACGAGCAGTACTTC. Translation: CASSEATGVRYEQYF.

The table lists this clonotype with a few counts. The chain carries TRBV4-1 and TRBJ2-1, with 8 bases aligning to TRBD1. CDR3 size: 15 residues. Germline V gene sequence: CDR1 MGHRA, CDR2 YSYEKL. Germline trimming cut 4 bases from V and 9 bases from J; bases unmatched to any gene: 11. CDR3 region: CASSRVKAGGSEQFF. The CDR3 DNA reads TGCGCCAGCAGCCGGGTTAAGGCAGGGGGCAGTGAGCAGTTCTTC.

The chain employs TRBV18 and TRBJ2-1, with 10 bases lining up with TRBD2. CDR3 length: 14 residues. Trimming removed 3 bases from V and 13 bases from J; junction bases left unmatched: 9. The germline V gene encodes CDR1 KGHSH and CDR2 LQKENI. In nucleotides, the CDR3 is TGTGCCAGCTCACCTGACGAGCTAGCGGGAGTCCAGTTCTTC. Amino acids: CASSPDELAGVQFF.

On this clonotype: The junction shows a germline mismatch at one end, possibly a read error. The CDR3 sequence is CSARGTSGSSGNGQFF. The CDR3 nucleotides read TGCAGCGCCAGAGGGACTAGCGGGAGTAGTGGTAATGGGCAGTTCTTC. This rearrangement joins TRBV29-1 to TRBJ2-1; 14 bases are a match to TRBD2. Germline lookup yields CDR1 SQVTM and CDR2 ANQGSEA. CDR3 length: 16 residues.

This clonotype is a singleton in its sample. This chain uses TRBV29-1 with TRBJ2-1, with TRBD2 matching 9 bases. J gave up 9 bases and V 1 base, and 7 bases lay outside the gene matches. The CDR3 loop spans 14 amino acids. CDR1 SQVTM and CDR2 ANQGSEA come from the germline V gene. CDR3 region: CSVEVSAGGGEQFF. CDR3 coding DNA: TGCAGCGTTGAAGTCTCAGCGGGGGGAGGTGAGCAGTTCTTC.

The chain carries TRBV28 and TRBJ2-2; the D gene is possibly TRBD1 (6 bases). The germline gives CDR1 MDHEN, CDR2 SYDVKM. This CDR3 contains 11 residues. V was cut by 10 bases and J by 7 bases, with 10 bases left in between. CDR3 region: CATRGVGELFF. The DNA of the CDR3 is TGTGCCACCAGGGGAGTCGGGGAGCTGTTTTTT.

The V call is TRBV19, the J call TRBJ1-3; no clear D. The V end lost 3 bases, the J end lost 2 bases, and 14 bases lay between the germline ends. Germline CDR1 is LNHDA and CDR2 is SQIVND (reference sequence). The CDR3 loop spans 16 amino acids. The CDR3 loop is CASSMGRELAGNTIYF. In nucleotides, the CDR3 is TGTGCCAGTAGTATGGGCCGGGAACTGGCTGGAAACACCATATATTTT.

This sequence joins TRBV3-1 and TRBJ1-5, with D possibly matching TRBD1 (5 bases). The germline V gene has CDR1 LGHDT and CDR2 YNNKEL (reference sequence). V was cut by 7 bases and J by 2 bases, with 12 bases left in between. This CDR3 contains 14 residues. The CDR3 DNA sequence: TGTGCCAGCACCTCGGGGGTGGGCAATCAGCCCCAGCATTTT. This sequence encodes CASTSGVGNQPQHF.

This clonotype was counted a few times. This chain joins TRBV7-2 and TRBJ2-3; 9 nucleotides line up with TRBD1. This CDR3 region has 15 residues. The J segment lost 14 bases and the V segment lost 5 bases, leaving 17 bases of the junction unmatched. Per the germline V gene, CDR1 is SGHTA and CDR2 is FQGNSA. The CDR3 loop reads CASSETGGGHRYAYF. The CDR3 coding sequence is TGTGCCAGCAGCGAGACAGGGGGTGGGCACAGATACGCGTATTTT.

The chain is built from TRBV11-2 and TRBJ1-2; 7 nucleotides agree with TRBD1. The germline gives CDR1 SGHAT, CDR2 FQNNGV. V was pared by 4 bases and J by 1 base, with 12 bases of the junction left unmatched. CDR3 size: 17 residues. The DNA for the CDR3 is TGTGCCAGCAGCTCCACCGGGACAGATGGGCTTAACTATGGCTACACCTTC. Amino acid sequence: CASSSTGTDGLNYGYTF.

The chain couples TRBV13 to TRBJ1-6; D is uncertain. The germline V gene has CDR1 PRHDT and CDR2 FYEKMQ (reference sequence). The CDR3 is 15 amino acids. V lost 1 base, J lost 7 bases, and 11 bases lay in between. Written as DNA, the CDR3 is TGTGCCAGCAGCTTAGAACCCGGCCTGAATTCACCCCTCCACTTT. It translates to CASSLEPGLNSPLHF.

The rearrangement uses TRBV20-1 and TRBJ2-4; D possibly corresponds to TRBD2 (7 bases). CDR1 is DFQATT and CDR2 is SNEGSKA in the germline V gene (reference sequence). The CDR3 runs 15 residues. The V gene lost 2 bases and the J gene lost 3 bases, with 14 bases spanning the gap. CDR3 sequence (DNA): TGCAGTGCTAGAAGTTCGAGGGGGGGCAAAAACATTCAGTACTTC. Amino acids: CSARSSRGGKNIQYF.

This chain connects TRBV13 to TRBJ1-4; D is ambiguous. Trimming left V 2 bases short and J 4 bases short, with 8 bases between. This CDR3 spans 14 amino acids. Germline CDR1 is PRHDT and CDR2 is FYEKMQ (reference sequence). The CDR3 region has the DNA TGTGCCAGCAGCTTAATGCGGAATAATGAAAAACTGTTTTTT. This gives the protein CASSLMRNNEKLFF.

This clonotype has only a few counts. V usage is TRBV7-8 and J usage is TRBJ2-7; 16 bases are shared with TRBD2. CDR3 length: 19 amino acids. V was pared by 5 bases and J by 0 bases, with 10 bases of the junction left unmatched. Germline V lookup: CDR1 SGHVS, CDR2 FQNEAQ. The CDR3 loop is CASSRTGLAGGRSSYEQYF. In nucleotides, the CDR3 is TGTGCCAGCAGCCGAACGGGACTAGCGGGAGGGCGAAGCTCCTACGAGCAGTACTTC.

The chain combines TRBV5-1 with TRBJ2-1; 7 bases are a match to TRBD1. Germline V gives CDR1 SGHRS, CDR2 YFSETQ. There are 15 residues in the CDR3. V trimming: 2 bases; J trimming: 9 bases; junction bases outside the gene matches: 11. CDR3 DNA sequence: TGCGCCAGCAGCTTAGACAGGGTCTGGTCAGGTGAGCAGTTCTTC. This codes for CASSLDRVWSGEQFF.